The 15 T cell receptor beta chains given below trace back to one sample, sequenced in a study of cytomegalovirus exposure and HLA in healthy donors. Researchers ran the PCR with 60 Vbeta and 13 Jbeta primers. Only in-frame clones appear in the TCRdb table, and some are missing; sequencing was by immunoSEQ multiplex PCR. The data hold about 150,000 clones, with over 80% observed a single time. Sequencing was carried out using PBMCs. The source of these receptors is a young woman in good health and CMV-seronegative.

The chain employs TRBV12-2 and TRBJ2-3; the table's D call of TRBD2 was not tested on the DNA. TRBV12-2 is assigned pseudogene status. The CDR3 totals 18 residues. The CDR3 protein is CASRSPRLAGAHTDTQYF. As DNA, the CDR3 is TGTGCAAGTCGCTCTCCTAGACTAGCGGGGGCGCACACAGATACGCAGTATTTT.

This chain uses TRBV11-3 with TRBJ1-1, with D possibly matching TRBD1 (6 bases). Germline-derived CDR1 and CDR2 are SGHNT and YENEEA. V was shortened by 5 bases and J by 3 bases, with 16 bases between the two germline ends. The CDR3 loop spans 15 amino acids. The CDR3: CASSINRVGDTEAFF. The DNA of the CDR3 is TGTGCCAGCAGCATTAACAGGGTTGGAGACACTGAAGCTTTCTTT.

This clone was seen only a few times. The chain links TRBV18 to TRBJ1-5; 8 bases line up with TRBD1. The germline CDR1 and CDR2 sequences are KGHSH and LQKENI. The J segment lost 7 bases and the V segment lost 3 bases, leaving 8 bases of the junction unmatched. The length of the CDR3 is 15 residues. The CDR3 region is CASSPPRGLGQPQHF. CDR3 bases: TGTGCCAGCTCACCGCCCAGGGGGCTGGGGCAGCCCCAGCATTTT.

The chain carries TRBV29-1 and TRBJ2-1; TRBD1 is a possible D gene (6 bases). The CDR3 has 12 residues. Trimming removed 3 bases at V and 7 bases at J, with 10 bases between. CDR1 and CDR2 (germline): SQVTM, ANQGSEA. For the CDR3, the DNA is TGCAGCGTTGATACAGGGCGTAATGAGCAGTTCTTC. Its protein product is CSVDTGRNEQFF.

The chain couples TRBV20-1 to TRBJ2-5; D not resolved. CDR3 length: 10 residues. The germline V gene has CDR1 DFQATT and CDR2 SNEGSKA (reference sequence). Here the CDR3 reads CSAGEETQYF. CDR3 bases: TGCAGCGCCGGTGAAGAGACCCAGTACTTC.

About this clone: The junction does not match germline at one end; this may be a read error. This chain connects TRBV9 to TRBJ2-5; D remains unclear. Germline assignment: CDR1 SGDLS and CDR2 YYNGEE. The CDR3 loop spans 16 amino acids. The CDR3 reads CASSPGPSLFEEAQYF. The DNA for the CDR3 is TGTGCCAGCAGCCCGGGTCCTAGTTTGTTTGAAGAGGCCCAGTACTTC.

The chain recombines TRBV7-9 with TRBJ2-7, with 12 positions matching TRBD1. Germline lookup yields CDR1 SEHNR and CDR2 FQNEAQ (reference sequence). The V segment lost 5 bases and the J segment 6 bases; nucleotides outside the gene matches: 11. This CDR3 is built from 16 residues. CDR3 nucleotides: TGTGCCAGCAGCCTAGACCCGGGACAGGGGGCCGGCGAGCAGTACTTC. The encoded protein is CASSLDPGQGAGEQYF.

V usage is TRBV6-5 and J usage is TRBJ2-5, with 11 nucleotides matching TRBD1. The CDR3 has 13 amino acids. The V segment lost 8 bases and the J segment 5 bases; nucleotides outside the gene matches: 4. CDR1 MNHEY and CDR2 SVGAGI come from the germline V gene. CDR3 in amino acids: CASQGQGAETQYF. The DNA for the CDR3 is TGTGCCAGCCAAGGACAGGGGGCCGAGACCCAGTACTTC.

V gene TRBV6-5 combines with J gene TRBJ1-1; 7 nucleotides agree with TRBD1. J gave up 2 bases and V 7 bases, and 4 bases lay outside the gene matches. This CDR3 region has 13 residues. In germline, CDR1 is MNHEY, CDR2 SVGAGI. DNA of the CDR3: TGTGCCAGCATGAGGGGGCGAAACACTGAAGCTTTCTTT. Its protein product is CASMRGRNTEAFF.

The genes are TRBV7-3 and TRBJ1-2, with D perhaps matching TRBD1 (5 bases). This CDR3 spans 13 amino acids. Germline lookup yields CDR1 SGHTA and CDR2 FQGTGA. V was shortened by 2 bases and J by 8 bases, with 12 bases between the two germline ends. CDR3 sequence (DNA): TGTGCCAGCAGCTTAGACAGTAAAACAGGCTACACCTTC. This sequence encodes CASSLDSKTGYTF.

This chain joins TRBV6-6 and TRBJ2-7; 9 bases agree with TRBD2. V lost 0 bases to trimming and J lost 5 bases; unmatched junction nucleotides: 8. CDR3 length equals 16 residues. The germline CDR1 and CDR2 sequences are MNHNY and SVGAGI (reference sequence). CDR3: CASSYSRAGGIDEQYF. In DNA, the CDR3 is TGTGCCAGCAGTTACTCGCGAGCGGGGGGTATTGACGAGCAGTACTTC.

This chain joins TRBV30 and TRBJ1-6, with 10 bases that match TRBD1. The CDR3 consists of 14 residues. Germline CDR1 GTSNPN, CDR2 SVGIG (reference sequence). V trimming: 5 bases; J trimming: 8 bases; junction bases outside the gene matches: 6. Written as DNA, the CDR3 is TGTGCCTGGGCGAAAGACAGGGGGCATTCACCCCTCCACTTT. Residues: CAWAKDRGHSPLHF.

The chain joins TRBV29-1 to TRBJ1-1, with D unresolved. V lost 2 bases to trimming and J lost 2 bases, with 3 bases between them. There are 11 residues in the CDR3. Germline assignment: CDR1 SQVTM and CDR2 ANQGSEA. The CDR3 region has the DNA TGCAGCGTTGAAAGCAACACTGAAGCTTTCTTT. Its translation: CSVESNTEAFF. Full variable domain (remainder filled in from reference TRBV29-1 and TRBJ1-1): SAVISQKPSRDICQRGTSLTIQCQVDSQVTMMFWYRQQPGQSLTLIATANQGSEATYESGFVIDKFPISRPNLTFSTLTVSNMSPEDSSIYLCSVESNTEAFFGQGTRLTVV.

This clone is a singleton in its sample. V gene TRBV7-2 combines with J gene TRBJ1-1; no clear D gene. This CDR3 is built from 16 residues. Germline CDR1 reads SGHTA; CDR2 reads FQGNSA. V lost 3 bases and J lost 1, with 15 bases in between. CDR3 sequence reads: CASSFRVPRANTEAFF. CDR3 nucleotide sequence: TGTGCCAGCAGCTTTCGGGTTCCGAGGGCGAACACTGAAGCTTTCTTT.

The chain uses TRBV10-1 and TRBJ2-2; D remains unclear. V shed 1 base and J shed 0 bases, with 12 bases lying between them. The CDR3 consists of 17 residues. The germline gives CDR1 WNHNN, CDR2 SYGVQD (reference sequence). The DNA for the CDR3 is TGCGCCAGCAGTGAGTTGGGCAGGCCTTCGAACACCGGGGAGCTGTTTTTT. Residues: CASSELGRPSNTGELFF.